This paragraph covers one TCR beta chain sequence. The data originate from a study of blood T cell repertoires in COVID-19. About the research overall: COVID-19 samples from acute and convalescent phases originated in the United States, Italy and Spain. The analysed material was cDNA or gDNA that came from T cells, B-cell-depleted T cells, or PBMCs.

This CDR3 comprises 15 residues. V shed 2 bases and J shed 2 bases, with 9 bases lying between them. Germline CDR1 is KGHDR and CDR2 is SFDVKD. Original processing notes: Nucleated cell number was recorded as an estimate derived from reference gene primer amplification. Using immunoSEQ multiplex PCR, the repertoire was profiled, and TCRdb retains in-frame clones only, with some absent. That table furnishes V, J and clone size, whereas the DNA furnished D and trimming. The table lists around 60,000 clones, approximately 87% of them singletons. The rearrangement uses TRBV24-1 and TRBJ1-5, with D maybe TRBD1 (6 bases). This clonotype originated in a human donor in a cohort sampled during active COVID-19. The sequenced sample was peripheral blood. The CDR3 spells CATSDSRTGNQPQHF. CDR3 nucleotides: TGTGCCACCAGTGATTCCAGGACAGGCAATCAGCCCCAGCATTTT.